This T cell receptor beta chain was captured in a study of OX40 agonist ivuxolimab in advanced cancers. To note about this clone: Antigen unknown.

General observations from the study: Both blood CD4+ and CD8+ T cells showed clonal growth by week 6 at 0.1 to 3.0 mg/kg.

At cycle 4 day 1, cycle 7 day 1, and baseline, blood was sampled. The V end was cut by 0 bases, the J end by 5 bases, with 12 bases between. The CDR3 is made up of 16 amino acids. Per the germline V gene, CDR1 is SGDLS and CDR2 is YYNGEE. TCRdb's table, derived via immunoSEQ multiplex PCR, lists solely in-frame clones and lacks some. Seen here are about 51,000 clones, roughly 84% observed once, and the top ten hold over 3%. The source was CD4+ or CD8+ T cells sorted from blood, collected in a trial of the OX40 agonist ivuxolimab. The sequence derives from an adult with an advanced solid tumor such as melanoma, head and neck, liver or kidney cancer. This chain joins TRBV9 and TRBJ1-6; maybe TRBD1 (5 bases). The DNA of the CDR3 is TGTGCCAGCAGCGTAGGTGCAACGGGGCATAATTCACCCCTCCACTTT. Translation: CASSVGATGHNSPLHF.